This TCR beta chain was documented in a study of T cell repertoires in cytomegalovirus infection. In TCRdb, the reads were re-called with MiXCR into one record per CDR3 protein. This sample has approximately 730,000 distinct CDR3 sequences, with around 29% found just once. Turning to this clonotype: Antigen: not known.

The clonotype comes from a human donor in good health (CMV status not recorded). Some clones in this sample may be carry-over from other donors' samples. The material was cultured CD8+ T cells from PBMCs, obtained from culture after CMV antigen stimulation.

The CDR3 DNA reads TGTGCCAGCAGCTTCGGGACTCTCCGTCGCGAGCAGTACTTC. It is translated as CASSFGTLRREQYF. This chain uses TRBV7-6 with TRBJ2-7; tentatively, D is TRBD2 (6 bases). This CDR3 has 14 amino acids. Germline V CDR1 and CDR2: SGHVS, FNYEAQ. V lost 3 bases, J lost 6 bases, and 15 bases lay in between. Full variable domain (outside the CDR3, taken from reference TRBV7-6 and TRBJ2-7): GAGVSQSPRYKVTKRGQDVALRCDPISGHVSLYWYRQALGQGPEFLTYFNYEAQQDKSGLPNDRFSAERPEGSISTLTIQRTEQRDSAMYRCASSFGTLRREQYFGPGTRLTVT.